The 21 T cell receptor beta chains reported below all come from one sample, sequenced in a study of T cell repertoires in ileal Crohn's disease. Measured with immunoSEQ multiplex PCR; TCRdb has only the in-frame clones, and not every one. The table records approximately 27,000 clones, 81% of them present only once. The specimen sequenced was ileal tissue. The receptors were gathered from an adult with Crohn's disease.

CDR3 sequence: CASSLMGDGIYGYTF. CDR3 sequence (DNA): TGTGCCAGCAGCTTAATGGGCGACGGAATATATGGCTACACCTTC. The rearrangement joins TRBV7-3 to TRBJ1-2; no clear D. Germline-derived CDR1 and CDR2 are SGHTA and FQGTGA. Trimming removed 1 base from V and 5 bases from J, with 14 bases in between. The CDR3 loop spans 15 amino acids.

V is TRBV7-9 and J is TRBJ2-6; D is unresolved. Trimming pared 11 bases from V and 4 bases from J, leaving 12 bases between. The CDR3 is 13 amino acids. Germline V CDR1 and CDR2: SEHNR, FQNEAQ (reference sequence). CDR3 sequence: CAPFAPGANVLTF. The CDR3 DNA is TGTGCCCCCTTCGCGCCCGGGGCCAACGTCCTGACTTTC.

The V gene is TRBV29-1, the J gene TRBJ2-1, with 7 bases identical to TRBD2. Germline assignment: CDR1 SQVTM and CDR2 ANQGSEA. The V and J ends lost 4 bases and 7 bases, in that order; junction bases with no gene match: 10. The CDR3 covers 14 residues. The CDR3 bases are TGCAGCGTTGGGACATGGGAGGGCGCGAATGAGCAGTTCTTC. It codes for CSVGTWEGANEQFF.

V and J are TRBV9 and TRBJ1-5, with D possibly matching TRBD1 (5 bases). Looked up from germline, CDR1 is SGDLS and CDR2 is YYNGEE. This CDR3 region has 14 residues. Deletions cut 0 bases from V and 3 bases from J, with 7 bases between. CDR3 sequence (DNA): TGTGCCAGCAGCGTAGGACAGATCAATCAGCCCCAGCATTTT. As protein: CASSVGQINQPQHF.

CDR3 residues: CASSHVAGSYEQYF. Here the CDR3 DNA reads TGTGCCAGCAGTCACGTAGCGGGGTCCTACGAGCAGTACTTC. This chain uses TRBV27 with TRBJ2-7; 8 bases fit TRBD2. Germline V gene sequence: CDR1 MNHEY, CDR2 SMNVEV (reference sequence). The J segment lost 1 base and the V segment lost 5 bases, leaving 4 bases of the junction unmatched. The CDR3 totals 14 residues.

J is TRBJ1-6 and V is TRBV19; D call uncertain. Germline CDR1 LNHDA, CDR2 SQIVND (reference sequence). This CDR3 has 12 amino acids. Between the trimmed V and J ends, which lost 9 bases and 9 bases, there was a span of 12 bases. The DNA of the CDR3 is TGTGCCAGCCGCCGTGAGGGTTCACCCCTCCACTTT. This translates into CASRREGSPLHF.

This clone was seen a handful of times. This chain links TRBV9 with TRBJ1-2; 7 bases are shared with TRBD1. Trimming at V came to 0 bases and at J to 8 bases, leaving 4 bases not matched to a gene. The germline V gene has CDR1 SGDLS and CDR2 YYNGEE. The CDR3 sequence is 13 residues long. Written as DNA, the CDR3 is TGTGCCAGCAGCGTAGGGACAGGACGGGGCTACACCTTC. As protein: CASSVGTGRGYTF.

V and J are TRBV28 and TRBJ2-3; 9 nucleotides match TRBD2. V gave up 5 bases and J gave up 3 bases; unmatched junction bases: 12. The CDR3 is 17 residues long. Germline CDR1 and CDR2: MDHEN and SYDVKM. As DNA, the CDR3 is TGTGCCAGCAGTCCCTCAGGGCGGGGGGGCTTAACAGATACGCAGTATTTT. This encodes CASSPSGRGGLTDTQYF.

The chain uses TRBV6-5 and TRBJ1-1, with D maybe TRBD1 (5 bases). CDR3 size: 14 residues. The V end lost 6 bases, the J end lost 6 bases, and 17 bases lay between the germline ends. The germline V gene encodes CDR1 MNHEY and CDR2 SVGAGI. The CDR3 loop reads CASRQGSGRPEAFF. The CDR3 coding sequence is TGTGCCAGCAGGCAGGGATCAGGAAGACCTGAAGCTTTCTTT.

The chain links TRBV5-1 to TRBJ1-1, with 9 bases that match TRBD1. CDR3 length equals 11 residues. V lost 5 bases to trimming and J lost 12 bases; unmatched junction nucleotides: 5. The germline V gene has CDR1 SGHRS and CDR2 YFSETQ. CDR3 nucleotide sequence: TGCGCCAGCAGTTCGGACAGGGGATCTTTCTTT. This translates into CASSSDRGSFF. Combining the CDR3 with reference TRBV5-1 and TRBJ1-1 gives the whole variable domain KAGVTQTPRYLIKTRGQQVTLSCSPISGHRSVSWYQQTPGQGLQFLFEYFSETQRNKGNFPGRFSGRQFSNSRSEMNVSTLELGDSALYLCASSSDRGSFFGQGTRLTVV.

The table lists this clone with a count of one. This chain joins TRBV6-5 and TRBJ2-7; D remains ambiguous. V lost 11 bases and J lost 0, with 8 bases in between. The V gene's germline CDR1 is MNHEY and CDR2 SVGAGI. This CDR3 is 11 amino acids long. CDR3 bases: TGTGCCTGCGGTCGCTCCTACGAGCAGTACTTC. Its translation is CACGRSYEQYF.

The CDR3 DNA reads as TGTGCCAGCAGCCTCGCCCAGGAAGCTTTCTTT. This encodes CASSLAQEAFF. The chain joins TRBV11-2 to TRBJ1-1; D is unclear. V shed 5 bases and J shed 8 bases, with 9 bases lying between them. The germline V gene has CDR1 SGHAT and CDR2 FQNNGV. CDR3 length: 11 residues.

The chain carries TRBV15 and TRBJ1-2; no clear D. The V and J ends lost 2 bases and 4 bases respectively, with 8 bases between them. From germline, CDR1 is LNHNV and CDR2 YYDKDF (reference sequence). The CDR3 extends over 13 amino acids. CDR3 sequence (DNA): TGTGCCACCAGCAGACTTTGGAGCTATGGCTACACCTTC. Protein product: CATSRLWSYGYTF.

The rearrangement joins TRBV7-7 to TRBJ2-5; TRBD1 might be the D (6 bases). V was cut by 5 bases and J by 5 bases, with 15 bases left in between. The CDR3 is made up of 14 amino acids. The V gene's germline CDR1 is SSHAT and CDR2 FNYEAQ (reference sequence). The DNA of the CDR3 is TGTGCCAGCAGCCCGATCGAGGGGGAGGAGACCCAGTACTTC. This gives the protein CASSPIEGEETQYF.

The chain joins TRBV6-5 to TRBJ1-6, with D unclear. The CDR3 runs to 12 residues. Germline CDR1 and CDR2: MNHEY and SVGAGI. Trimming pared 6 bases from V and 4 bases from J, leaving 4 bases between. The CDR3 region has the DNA TGTGCCAGCAGACAGTATAATTCACCCCTCCACTTT. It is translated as CASRQYNSPLHF.

The DNA of the CDR3 is TGTGCCATCAGTGAAGGAGGCGGGGGGGCAGGTGAGCAGTTCTTC. Translated: CAISEGGGGAGEQFF. This chain links TRBV10-3 with TRBJ2-1, with 9 bases matching TRBD2. Germline V gives CDR1 ENHRY, CDR2 SYGVKD. CDR3 length equals 15 residues. J gave up 9 bases and V 3 bases, and 9 bases lay outside the gene matches.

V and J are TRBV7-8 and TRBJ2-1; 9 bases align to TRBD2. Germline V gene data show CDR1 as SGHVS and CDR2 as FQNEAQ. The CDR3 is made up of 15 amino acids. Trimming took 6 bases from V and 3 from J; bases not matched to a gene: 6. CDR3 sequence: CASRTGTSLYNEQFF. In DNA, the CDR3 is TGTGCCAGCAGGACCGGGACTAGCCTCTACAATGAGCAGTTCTTC.

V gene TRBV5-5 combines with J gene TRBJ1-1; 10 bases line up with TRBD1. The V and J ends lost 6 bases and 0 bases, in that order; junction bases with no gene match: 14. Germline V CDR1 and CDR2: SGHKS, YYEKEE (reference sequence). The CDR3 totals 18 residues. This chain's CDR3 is CASTERGQGEGMNTEAFF. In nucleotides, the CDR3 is TGTGCCAGCACCGAGCGAGGACAGGGGGAAGGAATGAACACTGAAGCTTTCTTT.

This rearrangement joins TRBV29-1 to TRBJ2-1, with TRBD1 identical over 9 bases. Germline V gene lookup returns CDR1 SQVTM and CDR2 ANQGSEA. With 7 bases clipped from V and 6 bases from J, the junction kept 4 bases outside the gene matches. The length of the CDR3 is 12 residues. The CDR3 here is CSGGGQGNEQFF. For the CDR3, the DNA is TGCAGCGGGGGGGGACAGGGCAATGAGCAGTTCTTC.

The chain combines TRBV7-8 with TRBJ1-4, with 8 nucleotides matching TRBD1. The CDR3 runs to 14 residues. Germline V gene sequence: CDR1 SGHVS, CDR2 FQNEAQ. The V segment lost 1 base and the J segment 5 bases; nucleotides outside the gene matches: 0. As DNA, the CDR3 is TGTGCCAGCAGCTTAGGGGACAGGAATGAAAAACTGTTTTTT. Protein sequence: CASSLGDRNEKLFF.

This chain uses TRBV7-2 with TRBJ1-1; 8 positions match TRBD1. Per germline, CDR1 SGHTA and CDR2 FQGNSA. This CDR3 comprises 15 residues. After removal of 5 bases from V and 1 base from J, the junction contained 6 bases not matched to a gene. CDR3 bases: TGTGCCAGCAGCGCTGGACAGGGAAGGAACACTGAAGCTTTCTTT. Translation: CASSAGQGRNTEAFF. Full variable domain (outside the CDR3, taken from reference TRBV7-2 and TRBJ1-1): GAGVSQSPSNKVTEKGKDVELRCDPISGHTALYWYRQSLGQGLEFLIYFQGNSAPDKSGLPSDRFSAERTGGSVSTLTIQRTQQEDSAVYLCASSAGQGRNTEAFFGQGTRLTVV.